The text below deals with one TCR beta chain. Only one count was recorded for this clone. The clone's antigen remains unknown. Per-nucleotide qualities are absent, and no much larger clonotype sits a single base away. Library prep was done by the immunoSEQ multiplex PCR assay. TCRdb limited this immuneACCESS table to in-frame rearrangements with V and J called. A share of clones is missing; checked studies link under half to unresolved V genes, and the rest is unexplained. Within this sample are fewer than 200,000 clones, with 85% to 95% of them counted one time only. Of the sample, roughly 1.5% falls within the top ten clones. This entry comes from a study of control samples from healthy donors and cancer patients (TCRdb year 2020). CDR1 and CDR2, looked up from the germline V gene, are MNHEY and SVGAGI. The CDR3 runs 14 amino acids, cysteine and phenylalanine included. Of the read, only the CDR3 DNA is kept; its 42 bases are in frame from base 1. For this chain, trimming is 6 bases at the V end and 4 bases at the J end, and the number of junction bases without a gene match is 6.

Sequencing was performed on blood. Here the chain combines TRBV6-5 and TRBJ1-2; TRBD1 fits 9 bases in the junction. This TCR was sampled from a man aged 18-30 years in good health. The CDR3 protein sequence reads: CASSRDRDLYGYTF. The nucleotide sequence reads TGTGCCAGCAGCCGGGACAGGGACCTCTATGGCTACACCTTC.